This T cell receptor (beta chain) was recovered during a study of blood T cell repertoires in COVID-19. This CDR3 contains 13 residues. The V and J ends lost 5 bases and 3 bases respectively, with 10 bases between them. Germline CDR1 is SSHAT and CDR2 is FNYEAQ (reference sequence). TCRdb's table, derived via immunoSEQ multiplex PCR, lists solely in-frame clones and lacks some. The sample records around 170,000 clones, more than 75% being singletons. The chain has TRBV7-7 and TRBJ1-1; possibly TRBD1 for D (5 bases). The specimen was PBMCs or T cells enriched from blood (not recorded which). This receptor was identified in a man in his 60s who had been exposed to COVID-19. CDR3 sequence reads: CASSMAGDTEAFF. The CDR3 region has the DNA TGTGCCAGCAGCATGGCGGGGGACACTGAAGCTTTCTTT.